These T cell receptor beta chains were read from a single sample in a study of shared clonotypes between healthy human individuals. Some clones are missing from TCRdb's copy, which holds only in-frame ones; the method was immunoSEQ multiplex PCR. Of about a million clones in the sample, 60% to 80% are singletons; the top ten hold roughly 1.5%. Sequencing was carried out using memory CD4+ T cells sorted from blood. The receptor source for this set is a man aged 18 to 30 in good health. Both conserved end residues are part of each CDR3. Each record gives: V gene, clone size, D gene, J gene, CDR3 protein, CDR3 DNA. The D gene is left open where the match is weak. The size entry is marked missing in some rows and otherwise reads once, few, many or a size class.

v_call: TRBV5-1; clone_size: NA; d_call: NA; j_call: TRBJ1-1; cdr3_aa: CASSLQGLTEAFF; cdr3_nt: TGCGCCAGCAGCTTACAGGGTCTCACTGAAGCTTTCTTT
v_call: TRBV7-9; clone_size: NA; d_call: NA; j_call: TRBJ2-5; cdr3_aa: CASSLSAGGQGTQYF; cdr3_nt: TGTGCCAGCAGCTTATCAGCGGGGGGACAGGGGACCCAGTACTTC
v_call: TRBV4-2; clone_size: NA; d_call: TRBD2; j_call: TRBJ2-1; cdr3_aa: CASSQASGAIYNEQFF; cdr3_nt: TGTGCCAGCAGCCAAGCTAGCGGGGCGATCTACAATGAGCAGTTCTTC
v_call: TRBV7-2; clone_size: once; d_call: NA; j_call: TRBJ1-4; cdr3_aa: CASSLDPGMGEKLFF; cdr3_nt: TGTGCCAGCAGCTTAGATCCGGGGATGGGTGAAAAACTGTTTTTT
v_call: TRBV5-1; clone_size: NA; d_call: TRBD1; j_call: TRBJ2-2; cdr3_aa: CASSFTGGSTGELFF; cdr3_nt: TGCGCCAGCAGCTTTACAGGGGGCTCCACCGGGGAGCTGTTTTTT
v_call: TRBV28; clone_size: NA; d_call: NA; j_call: TRBJ1-2; cdr3_aa: CASSVAGQGKGHGYTF; cdr3_nt: TGTGCCAGCAGTGTTGCCGGTCAGGGGAAGGGCCATGGCTACACCTTC
v_call: TRBV5-1; clone_size: few; d_call: NA; j_call: TRBJ2-2; cdr3_aa: CASSLVMDTGELFF; cdr3_nt: TGCGCCAGCAGCTTGGTGATGGACACCGGGGAGCTGTTTTTT
v_call: TRBV28; clone_size: NA; d_call: NA; j_call: TRBJ2-7; cdr3_aa: CASTIRGEQYF; cdr3_nt: TGTGCCAGCACCATCCGGGGGGAGCAGTACTTC
v_call: TRBV6-6; clone_size: NA; d_call: NA; j_call: TRBJ1-6; cdr3_aa: CASSYDRSRSNSPLHF; cdr3_nt: TGTGCCAGCAGTTACGACAGATCCCGATCAAATTCACCCCTCCACTTT
v_call: TRBV10-1; clone_size: NA; d_call: TRBD2; j_call: TRBJ2-1; cdr3_aa: CASSEGLAGIDEQFF; cdr3_nt: TGCGCCAGCAGTGAGGGACTAGCGGGGATCGATGAGCAGTTCTTC
v_call: TRBV18; clone_size: few; d_call: TRBD1; j_call: TRBJ1-1; cdr3_aa: CASSPVSDRGSEAFF; cdr3_nt: TGTGCCAGCTCACCCGTCTCGGACAGGGGTTCTGAAGCTTTCTTT
v_call: TRBV28; clone_size: NA; d_call: NA; j_call: TRBJ1-2; cdr3_aa: CASSLGVGSCTF; cdr3_nt: TGTGCCAGCAGTCTGGGGGTAGGGAGCTGCACCTTC
v_call: TRBV7-3; clone_size: NA; d_call: TRBD1; j_call: TRBJ2-2; cdr3_aa: CASSLMGGQGANTGELFF; cdr3_nt: TGTGCCAGCAGCTTAATGGGTGGACAGGGGGCGAACACCGGGGAGCTGTTTTTT
v_call: TRBV7-9; clone_size: NA; d_call: NA; j_call: TRBJ1-2; cdr3_aa: CASSLMTSRGYGYTF; cdr3_nt: TGTGCCAGCAGCTTAATGACCTCTCGGGGCTATGGCTACACCTTC
v_call: TRBV5-6; clone_size: NA; d_call: TRBD2; j_call: TRBJ2-7; cdr3_aa: CASSFGSGGGYEQYF; cdr3_nt: TGTGCCAGCAGCTTTGGTTCGGGAGGTGGTTACGAGCAGTACTTC
v_call: TRBV7-8; clone_size: NA; d_call: TRBD1; j_call: TRBJ1-1; cdr3_aa: CASSLRDRGRLSQAFF; cdr3_nt: TGTGCCAGCAGCTTGAGGGACAGGGGGCGATTATCACAGGCTTTCTTT
v_call: TRBV5-4; clone_size: NA; d_call: NA; j_call: TRBJ2-7; cdr3_aa: CASRRQGFYEQYF; cdr3_nt: TGTGCCAGCAGAAGGCAGGGGTTCTACGAGCAGTACTTC
v_call: TRBV28; clone_size: NA; d_call: NA; j_call: TRBJ2-7; cdr3_aa: CASSLLTGSEQYF; cdr3_nt: TGTGCCAGCAGTCTCCTAACAGGGTCCGAGCAGTACTTC
v_call: TRBV5-4; clone_size: NA; d_call: NA; j_call: TRBJ1-1; cdr3_aa: CASSPMSVRGAEAFF; cdr3_nt: TGTGCCAGCAGCCCCATGAGTGTGAGGGGTGCTGAAGCTTTCTTT
v_call: TRBV28; clone_size: NA; d_call: NA; j_call: TRBJ2-5; cdr3_aa: CASAQYQETQYF; cdr3_nt: TGTGCCAGTGCACAGTACCAAGAGACCCAGTACTTC
v_call: TRBV28; clone_size: NA; d_call: TRBD2; j_call: TRBJ2-1; cdr3_aa: CLAGGSYNEQFF; cdr3_nt: TGTCTAGCGGGGGGCTCCTACAATGAGCAGTTCTTC
v_call: TRBV30; clone_size: NA; d_call: TRBD1; j_call: TRBJ2-1; cdr3_aa: CAWELRGPQFF; cdr3_nt: TGTGCCTGGGAACTCAGGGGGCCGCAGTTCTTC
v_call: TRBV6-5; clone_size: NA; d_call: NA; j_call: TRBJ2-3; cdr3_aa: CASSLTGVYTQYF; cdr3_nt: TGTGCCAGCAGTTTAACCGGGGTCTATACGCAGTATTTT
v_call: TRBV28; clone_size: NA; d_call: TRBD1; j_call: TRBJ1-2; cdr3_aa: CASSSLQGNYGYTF; cdr3_nt: TGTGCCAGCAGTTCCCTACAGGGGAACTATGGCTACACCTTC
v_call: TRBV10-1; clone_size: NA; d_call: NA; j_call: TRBJ2-1; cdr3_aa: CASSPGESRANEQFF; cdr3_nt: TGCGCCAGCAGTCCAGGGGAATCTCGGGCGAATGAGCAGTTCTTC
v_call: TRBV5-1; clone_size: NA; d_call: NA; j_call: TRBJ2-1; cdr3_aa: CASSLAKNPGASYNEQFF; cdr3_nt: TGCGCCAGCAGCTTGGCCAAGAATCCGGGGGCCTCCTACAATGAGCAGTTCTTC
v_call: TRBV11-2; clone_size: NA; d_call: TRBD1; j_call: TRBJ2-7; cdr3_aa: CASSPDRWTYEQYF; cdr3_nt: TGTGCCAGCAGCCCGGACAGGTGGACTTACGAGCAGTACTTC
v_call: TRBV11-2; clone_size: NA; d_call: NA; j_call: TRBJ2-7; cdr3_aa: CASSLDPGANYEQYF; cdr3_nt: TGTGCCAGCAGCTTAGATCCTGGGGCGAACTACGAGCAGTACTTC
v_call: TRBV9; clone_size: NA; d_call: NA; j_call: TRBJ2-5; cdr3_aa: CASSAQGFYQETQYF; cdr3_nt: TGTGCCAGCAGCGCGCAGGGATTTTACCAAGAGACCCAGTACTTC
v_call: TRBV9; clone_size: NA; d_call: NA; j_call: TRBJ1-3; cdr3_aa: CASSPEGPSGNTIYF; cdr3_nt: TGTGCCAGCAGCCCCGAAGGGCCCTCTGGAAACACCATATATTTT
v_call: TRBV9; clone_size: NA; d_call: TRBD1; j_call: TRBJ2-5; cdr3_aa: CASSVVAGTAETQYF; cdr3_nt: TGTGCCAGCAGCGTAGTAGCCGGGACAGCAGAGACCCAGTACTTC
v_call: TRBV4-3; clone_size: NA; d_call: TRBD2; j_call: TRBJ2-7; cdr3_aa: CASSQDTGLAGAYEQYF; cdr3_nt: TGCGCCAGCAGCCAAGATACGGGACTAGCGGGAGCTTACGAGCAGTACTTC
v_call: TRBV6-5; clone_size: NA; d_call: NA; j_call: TRBJ2-7; cdr3_aa: CASSSRREQYF; cdr3_nt: TGTGCCAGCAGTTCCCGCCGCGAGCAGTACTTC
v_call: TRBV2; clone_size: NA; d_call: TRBD1; j_call: TRBJ2-5; cdr3_aa: CASNTGGQETQYF; cdr3_nt: TGTGCCAGCAATACAGGGGGACAAGAGACCCAGTACTTC
v_call: TRBV7-8; clone_size: NA; d_call: NA; j_call: TRBJ2-7; cdr3_aa: CASSAAKGSYEQYF; cdr3_nt: TGTGCCAGCAGCGCGGCCAAGGGGTCCTACGAGCAGTACTTC
v_call: TRBV7-9; clone_size: NA; d_call: NA; j_call: TRBJ2-5; cdr3_aa: CASSVHAGARQETQYF; cdr3_nt: TGTGCCAGCAGCGTCCATGCAGGGGCGAGGCAAGAGACCCAGTACTTC
v_call: TRBV2; clone_size: NA; d_call: NA; j_call: TRBJ1-1; cdr3_aa: CASTRTVYTEAFF; cdr3_nt: TGTGCCAGCACGAGAACAGTGTACACTGAAGCTTTCTTT
v_call: TRBV11-3; clone_size: once; d_call: NA; j_call: TRBJ2-7; cdr3_aa: CASSQGPRGEQYF; cdr3_nt: TGTGCCAGCAGCCAAGGACCGAGGGGCGAGCAGTACTTC
v_call: TRBV5-1; clone_size: NA; d_call: NA; j_call: TRBJ2-3; cdr3_aa: CASSSGGPPDTQYF; cdr3_nt: TGCGCCAGCAGCTCCGGGGGGCCCCCAGATACGCAGTATTTT
v_call: TRBV6-5; clone_size: few; d_call: TRBD1; j_call: TRBJ2-1; cdr3_aa: CASSYLNHRGNEQFF; cdr3_nt: TGTGCCAGCAGTTACCTTAACCACAGGGGAAATGAGCAGTTCTTC
v_call: TRBV28; clone_size: NA; d_call: NA; j_call: TRBJ1-2; cdr3_aa: CASNPAGGGNYGYTF; cdr3_nt: TGTGCCAGCAACCCGGCAGGTGGGGGGAACTATGGCTACACCTTC
v_call: TRBV7-9; clone_size: NA; d_call: TRBD1; j_call: TRBJ1-5; cdr3_aa: CASSSTGGKGNQPQHF; cdr3_nt: TGTGCCAGCAGCTCGACAGGGGGCAAGGGCAATCAGCCCCAGCATTTT
v_call: TRBV11-2; clone_size: NA; d_call: NA; j_call: TRBJ1-4; cdr3_aa: CASSPEEKLFF; cdr3_nt: TGTGCCAGCAGTCCCGAAGAAAAACTGTTTTTT
v_call: TRBV15; clone_size: NA; d_call: NA; j_call: TRBJ2-3; cdr3_aa: CATSISNQPTDTQYF; cdr3_nt: TGTGCCACCAGCATTAGTAACCAGCCTACAGATACGCAGTATTTT
v_call: TRBV4-3; clone_size: NA; d_call: NA; j_call: TRBJ2-7; cdr3_aa: CASSQSLIGTLSYEQYF; cdr3_nt: TGCGCCAGCAGCCAAAGCCTTATAGGGACACTATCCTACGAGCAGTACTTC
v_call: TRBV7-2; clone_size: NA; d_call: TRBD1; j_call: TRBJ2-2; cdr3_aa: CASSPDRGPGELFF; cdr3_nt: TGTGCCAGCAGCCCGGACAGGGGTCCCGGGGAGCTGTTTTTT
v_call: TRBV5-1; clone_size: NA; d_call: NA; j_call: TRBJ2-5; cdr3_aa: CASSLSGGKETQYF; cdr3_nt: TGCGCCAGCAGCTTGAGTGGGGGGAAAGAGACCCAGTACTTC
v_call: TRBV15; clone_size: NA; d_call: TRBD2; j_call: TRBJ2-5; cdr3_aa: CATSRDPSGGETQYF; cdr3_nt: TGTGCCACCAGCAGAGATCCCTCCGGGGGGGAGACCCAGTACTTC
v_call: TRBV5-1; clone_size: NA; d_call: NA; j_call: TRBJ2-5; cdr3_aa: CASSFYSGGKETQYF; cdr3_nt: TGCGCCAGCAGCTTTTATTCCGGGGGAAAAGAGACCCAGTACTTC
v_call: TRBV23-1; clone_size: NA; d_call: TRBD2; j_call: TRBJ2-7; cdr3_aa: CASREGPEQYF; cdr3_nt: TGCGCCAGCCGGGAGGGACCCGAGCAGTACTTC
v_call: TRBV27; clone_size: once; d_call: TRBD2; j_call: TRBJ2-3; cdr3_aa: CASSPGLADRTDTQYF; cdr3_nt: TGTGCCAGCAGCCCCGGACTAGCGGACCGCACAGATACGCAGTATTTT
v_call: TRBV15; clone_size: NA; d_call: NA; j_call: TRBJ1-1; cdr3_aa: CATSRKGIPEAFF; cdr3_nt: TGTGCCACCAGCAGAAAGGGGATACCTGAAGCTTTCTTT